A selection of T cell receptor beta chains follows, all from one sample in a study of T cell changes during pregnancy in multiple sclerosis. Using immunoSEQ multiplex PCR, the repertoire was profiled, and TCRdb retains in-frame clones only, with some absent. The profile shows about 93,000 clones, 75% to 95% of them singletons. The sequencing here drew on peripheral blood, taken before pregnancy. The receptor set was obtained from a female donor with multiple sclerosis, enrolled in a pregnancy study. Each CDR3 is given with its conserved first and last residue. The D gene is left open where the match is weak. Clone size is shown for a subset of rows, as once, few, many or a class of expanded clone.

j_call v_call d_call clone_size cdr3_nt cdr3_aa
TRBJ1-1 TRBV28 - once TGTGCCAGCAGTTTATTGATGGGGGGGAACACTGAAGCTTTCTTT CASSLLMGGNTEAFF
TRBJ1-4 TRBV28 - - TGTGCCAGCAGTTTAGGGTCGGGAGAAAAACTGTTTTTT CASSLGSGEKLFF
TRBJ2-1 TRBV4-2 TRBD2 - TGTGCCAGCAGCCCGCAGACTAGCGGGAAGTACAATGAGCAGTTCTTC CASSPQTSGKYNEQFF
TRBJ2-3 TRBV4-1 TRBD2 - TGCGCCAGCAGCCAAGCCGGGCGGGGGTTAGATACGCAGTATTTT CASSQAGRGLDTQYF
TRBJ1-2 TRBV9 TRBD1 - TGTGCCAGCAGCGTAGGATCCAGTGGGGGACAGCCAGAAGGCTATGGCTACACCTTC CASSVGSSGGQPEGYGYTF
TRBJ2-3 TRBV5-1 - - TGCGCCAGCAGCCTCCAGGATACGCAGTATTTT CASSLQDTQYF
TRBJ2-3 TRBV10-1 - - TGCGCCAGCAGTGATATCAGCGGTTCCAACACAGATACGCAGTATTTT CASSDISGSNTDTQYF
TRBJ2-2 TRBV9 - once TGTGCCAGCAGCGTGTTCGGTATCCCCGGGGAGCTGTTTTTT CASSVFGIPGELFF
TRBJ2-7 TRBV5-1 - - TGCGCCAGCAGCTTGCTAGGAGATCTCTCCTACGAGCAGTACTTC CASSLLGDLSYEQYF
TRBJ1-2 TRBV2 TRBD1 once TGTGCCAGCAGTGAAAGGGGGACAGGGGCGGGCTACACCTTC CASSERGTGAGYTF
TRBJ2-1 TRBV10-1 TRBD2 - TGCGCCAGCAGCCAAACTAGCGGGCGAGCTGGTGAGCAGTTCTTC CASSQTSGRAGEQFF
TRBJ2-5 TRBV19 - - TGTGCCAGTAGTATAGGAACGAGGGGGGGGTTTGAGACCCAGTACTTC CASSIGTRGGFETQYF
TRBJ2-7 TRBV9 - - TGTGCCAGCACCCGACAGGTCTTTTCTGACGAGCAGTACTTC CASTRQVFSDEQYF
TRBJ1-5 TRBV19 - - TGTGCCAGTAGTATGGAGGATGATCAGCCCCAGCATTTT CASSMEDDQPQHF
TRBJ2-4 TRBV29-1 - - TGCAGCGTTGAGAGGGTCGGGGGGCGCGGGGCCAAAAACATTCAGTACTTC CSVERVGGRGAKNIQYF
TRBJ2-6 TRBV27 - - TGTGCCAGCAGTTTATATTCCCGGCAGGGGGGATTTTCTGGGGCCAACGTCCTGACTTTC CASSLYSRQGGFSGANVLTF
TRBJ2-5 TRBV18 TRBD1 - TGTGCCAGCTCACCAACGACAGGGGCCCAAGAGACCCAGTACTTC CASSPTTGAQETQYF
TRBJ2-7 TRBV6-1 - - TGTGCCGCAGACGGGACAACAACCTACGAGCAGTACTTC CAADGTTTYEQYF
TRBJ1-1 TRBV9 - - TGTGCCAGCAGCGTAGCCGGGATTAAGAACACTGAAGCTTTCTTT CASSVAGIKNTEAFF
TRBJ2-2 TRBV6-6 - - TGTGCCAGCAGTTACTCGCTAGACGGGACCGGGGAGCTGTTTTTT CASSYSLDGTGELFF
TRBJ1-1 TRBV11-3 TRBD1 - TGTGCCAGCAGCTTGGGACAGGGGAACACTGAAGCTTTCTTT CASSLGQGNTEAFF
TRBJ2-1 TRBV27 TRBD1 - TGTGCCAGCAGCCAACAGGGGTTCAATGAGCAGTTCTTC CASSQQGFNEQFF
TRBJ1-3 TRBV4-3 - few TGCGCCAGCAGCCAAGCGGCAGGGGTCGACTCTGGAAACACCATATATTTT CASSQAAGVDSGNTIYF
TRBJ2-3 TRBV7-9 - - TGTGCCAGCAGCTATAGCGGTAGCACAGATACGCAGTATTTT CASSYSGSTDTQYF
TRBJ1-2 TRBV14 - - TGTGCCAGCAGCACCCGGAGAGATGGCTACACCTTC CASSTRRDGYTF
TRBJ2-5 TRBV6-1 - - TGTGCCAGCAGTGATACTCACAGGGTCTCAGAGACCCAGTACTTC CASSDTHRVSETQYF
TRBJ1-3 TRBV6-1 TRBD1 - TGTGCCAGCAGTGAACCCAGGGGGCCTGCGGACACCATATATTTT CASSEPRGPADTIYF
TRBJ2-7 TRBV7-9 - - TGTGCCAGCAGCTTAGGTAGCTACGAGCAGTACTTC CASSLGSYEQYF
TRBJ1-1 TRBV28 - - TGTGCCAGCAGTTTGGCCGACAGGAACACTGAAGCTTTCTTT CASSLADRNTEAFF
TRBJ1-2 TRBV6-5 TRBD1 - TGTGCCAGCAGTTACAGACAGGGAACCTATGGCTACACCTTC CASSYRQGTYGYTF
TRBJ1-4 TRBV19 - - TGTGCCAGTACTCATGTCGGGGGGAGAGGTGAAAAACTGTTTTTT CASTHVGGRGEKLFF
TRBJ1-5 TRBV23-1 TRBD1 - TGCGCCAACCCAGACAGGGGGAAAGAACAGCCCCAGCATTTT CANPDRGKEQPQHF
TRBJ1-5 TRBV2 - - TGTGCCAGCAGTGAACAGGGTTGGGCGGCGAATCAGCCCCAGCATTTT CASSEQGWAANQPQHF
TRBJ2-3 TRBV9 TRBD1 - TGTGCCAGCAGCTCAGACAGGGTCGCAGATACGCAGTATTTT CASSSDRVADTQYF
TRBJ2-1 TRBV7-3 TRBD1 few TGTGCCAGCAGAGGGGGACAGGGAGGGCAGTTCTTC CASRGGQGGQFF
TRBJ2-2 TRBV28 - - TGTGCCAGCAGTTTAGGGACCGGGAGCTACACCGGGGAGCTGTTTTTT CASSLGTGSYTGELFF
TRBJ2-1 TRBV5-1 TRBD2 - TGCGCCAGCAGGCAAGCGGGGGCTCTCTACAATGAGCAGTTCTTC CASRQAGALYNEQFF
TRBJ2-3 TRBV7-2 - - TGTGCCAGCAGCTTAGGTCAACTAGCAGATGGACCAGATACGCAGTATTTT CASSLGQLADGPDTQYF
TRBJ2-7 TRBV10-3 - - TGTGCCATCAGTGAGATCCGGGGGAACGAGCAGTACTTC CAISEIRGNEQYF
TRBJ2-7 TRBV11-2 TRBD2 - TGTGCCAGCAGCTGGCAAGCGGGACTGATCTACGAGCAGTACTTC CASSWQAGLIYEQYF
TRBJ2-1 TRBV19 - - TGTGCCAGTAGTATTTGGGCCAAGACCTACAATGAGCAGTTCTTC CASSIWAKTYNEQFF
TRBJ1-1 TRBV11-2 - once TGTGCCAGCAGCCTCCAGGGTATGAACACTGAAGCTTTCTTT CASSLQGMNTEAFF
TRBJ1-4 TRBV6-1 - - TGTGCCAGCAGGACGGCAGGGTGGCAAGAAAAACTGTTTTTT CASRTAGWQEKLFF
TRBJ1-5 TRBV2 TRBD1 - TGTGCCAGCAGTGATACAAAGACAGGGCTACGCAATCAGCCCCAGCATTTT CASSDTKTGLRNQPQHF
TRBJ1-3 TRBV5-4 TRBD1 - TGTGCCAGCAGCTTGACAGGGGGCTTCGGAAACACCATATATTTT CASSLTGGFGNTIYF
TRBJ2-1 TRBV5-5 TRBD2 - TGTGCCAGCTGGACTAGCGGGGGCTACAATGAGCAGTTCTTC CASWTSGGYNEQFF
TRBJ2-1 TRBV13 TRBD2 - TGTGCCAGCAGCTCTAGCGGGGGGGGCTACAATGAGCAGTTCTTC CASSSSGGGYNEQFF
TRBJ1-6 TRBV18 TRBD1 few TGTGCCAGCTCACCAGACAGGGTTGGTAATTCACCCCTCCACTTT CASSPDRVGNSPLHF
TRBJ2-2 TRBV28 - - TGTGCCAGCAGTCGTGGCCCGAACACCGGGGAGCTGTTTTTT CASSRGPNTGELFF
TRBJ2-1 TRBV11-1 - - TGTGCCAGCAATCAGGGTCGGGCAATGGATGAGCAGTTCTTC CASNQGRAMDEQFF
TRBJ2-7 TRBV30 - - TGTGCCTGGAGTAAGGGGGGGAACTACGAGCAGTACTTC CAWSKGGNYEQYF
TRBJ1-4 TRBV5-1 TRBD1 - TGCGCCAGCAGCTTGGAACAGGGGGGTCGAAGAGCTAATGAAAAACTGTTTTTT CASSLEQGGRRANEKLFF
TRBJ1-1 TRBV5-1 - - TGCGCCAGCAGCTCACGCCGGACAGTTTTTACTAACACTGAAGCTTTCTTT CASSSRRTVFTNTEAFF
TRBJ2-7 TRBV27 TRBD1 - TGTGCCAGCAGTTCCTACTCAGGGGGCGTAGGTTACGAGCAGTACTTC CASSSYSGGVGYEQYF
TRBJ1-1 TRBV7-2 - - TGTGCCAGCAGCTCCTATCAGGGTATGGCTTTCTTT CASSSYQGMAFF
TRBJ2-2 TRBV6-6 - once TGTGCCAGCACATTCGAGGAGGGGCCCACCGGGGAGCTGTTTTTT CASTFEEGPTGELFF
TRBJ2-5 TRBV30 - - TGTGCCTGGAGTGTACTCTCGATGGGGACACAGCAAGAGACCCAGTACTTC CAWSVLSMGTQQETQYF
TRBJ2-1 TRBV7-6 TRBD2 - TGTGCCAGCAGCAAAACTAGCGGGGGGGCCGCGGGAGACAATGAGCAGTTCTTC CASSKTSGGAAGDNEQFF